What follows describes a single TCR beta chain. Profiled with immunoSEQ multiplex PCR; TCRdb holds only in-frame clones, not every one. The profile shows 150,000 to 200,000 clones, over 75% of them singletons. The sample belongs to a study of blood T cell repertoires in COVID-19. Germline V gene sequence: CDR1 GTSNPN, CDR2 SVGIG (reference sequence). The CDR3 loop spans 15 amino acids. V was clipped by 5 bases and J by 5 bases; unmatched bases: 8. The sequence was collected from a woman aged 50 to 65 who had recovered from COVID-19. This chain connects TRBV30 to TRBJ2-2, with 10 bases identical to TRBD1. Material: PBMCs or T cells enriched from blood (not recorded which). CDR3 sequence reads: CAWLPPGQGTGELFF. CDR3 nucleotide sequence: TGTGCCTGGTTACCTCCGGGACAGGGGACCGGGGAGCTGTTTTTT.